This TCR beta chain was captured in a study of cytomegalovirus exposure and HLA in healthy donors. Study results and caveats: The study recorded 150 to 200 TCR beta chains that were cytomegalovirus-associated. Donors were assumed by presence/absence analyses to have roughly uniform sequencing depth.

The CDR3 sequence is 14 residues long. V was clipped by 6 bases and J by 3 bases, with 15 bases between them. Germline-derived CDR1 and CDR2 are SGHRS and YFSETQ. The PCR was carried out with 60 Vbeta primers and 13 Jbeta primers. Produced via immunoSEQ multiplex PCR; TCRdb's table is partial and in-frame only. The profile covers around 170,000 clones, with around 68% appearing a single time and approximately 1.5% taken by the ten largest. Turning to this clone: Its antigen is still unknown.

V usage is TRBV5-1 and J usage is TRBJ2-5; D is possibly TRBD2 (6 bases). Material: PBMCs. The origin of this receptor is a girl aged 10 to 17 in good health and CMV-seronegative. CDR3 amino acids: CASTVVWGEETQYF. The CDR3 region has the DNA TGCGCCAGCACCGTAGTATGGGGGGAAGAGACCCAGTACTTC.